This T cell receptor (beta chain) was sequenced for a study of chemoradiotherapy in HPV16-positive cancers. Whole-study findings and limits: During treatment, candidate HPV-specific clones and E7-related motifs expanded in tumor.

This clone was detected once. Its cognate antigen is unknown. Profiling relied on immunoSEQ multiplex PCR, and the TCRdb table lists in-frame clones only, not all of them. Seen here are roughly 4,700 clones, 85% to 95% observed once, and the top ten hold 4.3%. With 6 bases removed from V and 3 bases from J, the gap between germline ends came to 10 bases. The CDR3 totals 13 residues. CDR1 is MNHNS, CDR2 SASEGT, per germline. This specimen was taken from a patient who underwent chemoradiotherapy. The TCR comes from a human donor with HPV-associated anogenital cancer. J is TRBJ2-3 and V is TRBV6-1, with a possible D match to TRBD1 (7 bases). The CDR3 reads CASREGATDTQYF. CDR3 nucleotides: TGTGCCAGCAGGGAGGGGGCAACAGATACGCAGTATTTT.